The rows below give T cell receptor beta chains drawn from one sample of a study of identical twins. TCRdb re-called the 5' RACE reads with MiXCR, one entry per CDR3 protein. The sample gives 1.5 million or so distinct CDR3 sequences, 25% to 35% of which show up once; roughly 0.3% is in the top ten. The sequenced sample was cord blood. Receptors were obtained from a newborn girl in good health. Each CDR3 is given with its conserved first and last residue. A D gene is named only where the DNA matches it firmly. The listing skips clone size in some rows; elsewhere it reads once, few, many or a size class.

j_call d_call v_call clone_size cdr3_aa cdr3_nt
TRBJ1-2 - TRBV5-6 few CASRLRAGNYGYTF TGTGCCAGCCGATTGAGGGCGGGTAACTATGGCTACACCTTC
TRBJ2-1 TRBD2 TRBV10-3 few CAISDPLLAGGYNEQFF TGTGCCATCAGTGACCCCCTCCTAGCGGGGGGATACAATGAGCAGTTCTTC
TRBJ1-5 - TRBV12-3/TRBV12-4 - CASSLRLGRESQPQHF TGTGCCAGCAGTTTAAGGCTTGGCAGGGAGAGTCAGCCCCAGCATTTT
TRBJ1-5 - TRBV2 few CASRLSGREPQHF TGTGCCAGCCGGCTAAGTGGGCGCGAGCCCCAGCATTTT
TRBJ2-3 - TRBV10-1 few CASRAASTDTQYF TGCGCCAGCAGGGCAGCTAGCACAGATACGCAGTATTTT
TRBJ2-5 TRBD2 TRBV3-1 - CASSNILAGVGEQYF TGTGCCAGCAGCAATATACTAGCGGGAGTAGGGGAGCAGTACTTC
TRBJ2-3 - TRBV15 few CATSRDLLSRSTDTQYF TGTGCCACCAGCAGAGATCTATTAAGCCGTAGCACAGATACGCAGTATTTT
TRBJ2-3 - TRBV10-3 - CAPCGGSTDTQYF TGTGCCCCCTGCGGCGGGAGCACAGATACGCAGTATTTT
TRBJ1-6 - TRBV6-1 few CASSEARGYNSPLHF TGTGCCAGCAGTGAAGCGCGGGGGTATAATTCACCCCTCCACTTT
TRBJ2-7 - TRBV5-6 - CASGRQAWGSYEQYF TGTGCCAGCGGGCGACAGGCATGGGGCTCCTACGAGCAGTACTTC
TRBJ1-4 - TRBV20-1 - CSAGWGLTNEKLFF TGCAGTGCCGGATGGGGGCTCACTAATGAAAAACTGTTTTTT
TRBJ2-7 - TRBV6-5 - CASSYDPATSPYEQYF TGTGCCAGCAGTTACGACCCGGCGACTAGTCCCTACGAGCAGTACTTC
TRBJ2-7 - TRBV9 few CASSPASYSGYEQYF TGTGCCAGCAGCCCCGCTAGCTATTCAGGCTACGAGCAGTACTTC
TRBJ2-3 TRBD2 TRBV29-1 many CSVVSGRATDTQYF TGCAGCGTTGTAAGCGGGAGGGCCACAGATACGCAGTATTTT
TRBJ2-1 - TRBV5-1 - CASSAEGAAGYNEQFF TGCGCCAGCAGCGCCGAAGGGGCCGCGGGTTACAATGAGCAGTTCTTC
TRBJ1-1 - TRBV21-1 few CASSKSVSDSMNTEAFF TGTGCCAGCAGCAAAAGTGTTAGTGACAGTATGAACACTGAAGCTTTCTTT
TRBJ2-3 - TRBV7-9 once CASSLAWRGTDTQYF TGTGCCAGCAGCTTAGCGTGGAGGGGAACAGATACGCAGTATTTT
TRBJ2-7 - TRBV5-1 few CASSLRYRADEQYF TGCGCCAGCAGCTTGCGCTACAGGGCGGACGAGCAGTACTTC
TRBJ2-7 - TRBV4-1 few CASSQFSGRSYEQYF TGCGCCAGCAGCCAATTTTCGGGTCGCTCCTACGAGCAGTACTTC
TRBJ2-1 - TRBV29-1 - CSVSPRARGPYNEQFF TGCAGCGTCTCCCCGAGGGCCAGGGGTCCCTACAATGAGCAGTTCTTC
TRBJ2-1 TRBD2 TRBV28 - CASSLLGLAGGNEQFF TGTGCCAGCAGTTTATTGGGGCTAGCGGGAGGCAATGAGCAGTTCTTC
TRBJ1-2 - TRBV20-1 few CSAIGGGYGYTF TGCAGTGCTATTGGGGGAGGCTATGGCTACACCTTC
TRBJ2-3 - TRBV7-9 few CASSLVRITDTQYF TGTGCCAGCAGCTTAGTTCGGATCACAGATACGCAGTATTTT
TRBJ2-1 - TRBV29-1 - CSVEDSAYNEQFF TGCAGCGTTGAAGATAGCGCCTACAATGAGCAGTTCTTC